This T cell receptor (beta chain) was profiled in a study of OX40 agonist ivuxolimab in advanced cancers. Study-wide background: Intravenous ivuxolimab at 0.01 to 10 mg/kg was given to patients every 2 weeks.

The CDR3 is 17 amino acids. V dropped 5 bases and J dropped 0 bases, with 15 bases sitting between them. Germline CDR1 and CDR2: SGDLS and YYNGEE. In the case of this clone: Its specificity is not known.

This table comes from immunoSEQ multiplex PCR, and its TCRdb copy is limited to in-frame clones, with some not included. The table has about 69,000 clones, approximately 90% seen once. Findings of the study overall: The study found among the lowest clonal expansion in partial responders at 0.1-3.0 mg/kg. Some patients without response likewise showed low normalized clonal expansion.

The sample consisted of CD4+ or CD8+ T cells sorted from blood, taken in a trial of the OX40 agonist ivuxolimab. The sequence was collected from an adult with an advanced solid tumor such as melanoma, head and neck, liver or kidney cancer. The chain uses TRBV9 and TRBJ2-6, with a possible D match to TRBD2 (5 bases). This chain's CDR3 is CASSASGSRSGANVLTF. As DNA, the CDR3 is TGTGCCAGCAGTGCATCGGGATCCCGCTCTGGGGCCAACGTCCTGACTTTC.